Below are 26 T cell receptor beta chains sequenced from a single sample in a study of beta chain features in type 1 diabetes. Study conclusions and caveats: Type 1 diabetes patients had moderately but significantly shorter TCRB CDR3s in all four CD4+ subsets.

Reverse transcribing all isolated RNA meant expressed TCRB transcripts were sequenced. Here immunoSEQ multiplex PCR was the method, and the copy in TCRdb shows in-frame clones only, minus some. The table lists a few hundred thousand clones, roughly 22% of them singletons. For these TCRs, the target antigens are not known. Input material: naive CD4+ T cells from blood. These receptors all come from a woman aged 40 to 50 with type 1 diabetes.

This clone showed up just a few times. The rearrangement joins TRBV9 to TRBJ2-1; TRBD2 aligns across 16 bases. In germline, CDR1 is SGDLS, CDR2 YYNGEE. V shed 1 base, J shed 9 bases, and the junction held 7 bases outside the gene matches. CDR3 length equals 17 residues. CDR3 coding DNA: TGTGCCAGCAGCGTACGCCTCGGGACTAGCGGGGGGGTTGAGCAGTTCTTC. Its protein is CASSVRLGTSGGVEQFF.

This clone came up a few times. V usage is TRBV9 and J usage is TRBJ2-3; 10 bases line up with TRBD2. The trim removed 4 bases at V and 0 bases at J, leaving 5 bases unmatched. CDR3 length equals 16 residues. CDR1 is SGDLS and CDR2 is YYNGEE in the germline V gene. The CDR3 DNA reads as TGTGCCAGCAGCCCAACTAGCGGGGCCAGCACAGATACGCAGTATTTT. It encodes CASSPTSGASTDTQYF.

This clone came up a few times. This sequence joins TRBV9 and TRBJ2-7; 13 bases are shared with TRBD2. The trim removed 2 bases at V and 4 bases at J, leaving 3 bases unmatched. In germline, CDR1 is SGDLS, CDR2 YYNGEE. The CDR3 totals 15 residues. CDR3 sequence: CASSVGTSGNYEQYF. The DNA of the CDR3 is TGTGCCAGCAGCGTCGGGACTAGCGGGAATTACGAGCAGTACTTC.

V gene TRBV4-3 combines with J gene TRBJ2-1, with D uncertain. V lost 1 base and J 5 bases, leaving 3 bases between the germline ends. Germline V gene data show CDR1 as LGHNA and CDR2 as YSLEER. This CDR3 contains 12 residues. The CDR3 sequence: CASSQVDNEQFF. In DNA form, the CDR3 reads TGCGCCAGCAGCCAAGTAGACAATGAGCAGTTCTTC.

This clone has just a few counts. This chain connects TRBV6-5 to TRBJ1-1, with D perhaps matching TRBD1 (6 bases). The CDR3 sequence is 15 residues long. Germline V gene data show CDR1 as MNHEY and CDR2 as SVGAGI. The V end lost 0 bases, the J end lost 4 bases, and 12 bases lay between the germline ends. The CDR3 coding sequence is TGTGCCAGCAGTTACTCCGCGACAGGAGGCACTGAAGCTTTCTTT. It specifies CASSYSATGGTEAFF.

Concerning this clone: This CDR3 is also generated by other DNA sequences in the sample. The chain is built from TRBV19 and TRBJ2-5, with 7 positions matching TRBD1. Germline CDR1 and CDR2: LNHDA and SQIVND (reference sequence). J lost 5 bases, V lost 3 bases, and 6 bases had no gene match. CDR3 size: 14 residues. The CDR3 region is CASSIDRAGETQYF. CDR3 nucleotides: TGTGCCAGTAGTATTGACAGGGCAGGCGAGACCCAGTACTTC.

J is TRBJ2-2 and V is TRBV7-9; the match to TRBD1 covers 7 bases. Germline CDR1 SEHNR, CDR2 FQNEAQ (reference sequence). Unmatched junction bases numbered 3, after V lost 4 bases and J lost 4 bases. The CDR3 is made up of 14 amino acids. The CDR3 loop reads CASSWGQTTGELFF. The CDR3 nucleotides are TGTGCCAGCAGCTGGGGACAGACCACCGGGGAGCTGTTTTTT.

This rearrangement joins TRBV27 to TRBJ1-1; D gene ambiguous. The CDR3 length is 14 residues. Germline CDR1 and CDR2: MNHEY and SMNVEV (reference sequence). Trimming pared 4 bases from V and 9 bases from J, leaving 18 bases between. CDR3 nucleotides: TGTGCCAGCAGTTACTCGTACCAGGTGTCTAAAGCTTTCTTT. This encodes CASSYSYQVSKAFF.

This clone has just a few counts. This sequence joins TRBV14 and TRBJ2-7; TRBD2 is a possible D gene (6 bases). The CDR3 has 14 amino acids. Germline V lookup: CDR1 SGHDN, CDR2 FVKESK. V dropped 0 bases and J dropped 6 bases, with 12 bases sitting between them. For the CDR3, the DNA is TGTGCCAGCAGCCAAGAAGGCCAGGGAGGCGAGCAGTACTTC. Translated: CASSQEGQGGEQYF.

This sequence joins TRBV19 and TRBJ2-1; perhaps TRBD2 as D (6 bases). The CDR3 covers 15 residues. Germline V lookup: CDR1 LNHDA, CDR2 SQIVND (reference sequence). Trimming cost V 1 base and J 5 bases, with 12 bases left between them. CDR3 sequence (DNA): TGTGCCAGTAGTATAGTGGCGGGAAGCCACAATGAGCAGTTCTTC. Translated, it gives CASSIVAGSHNEQFF. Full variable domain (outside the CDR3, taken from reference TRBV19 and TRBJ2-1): DGGITQSPKYLFRKEGQNVTLSCEQNLNHDAMYWYRQDPGQGLRLIYYSQIVNDFQKGDIAEGYSVSREKKESFPLTVTSAQKNPTAFYLCASSIVAGSHNEQFFGPGTRLTVL.

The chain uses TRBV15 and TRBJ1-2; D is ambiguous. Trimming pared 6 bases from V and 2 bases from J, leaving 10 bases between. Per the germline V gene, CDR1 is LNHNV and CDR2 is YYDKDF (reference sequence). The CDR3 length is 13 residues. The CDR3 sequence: CATRGAGNYGYTF. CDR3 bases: TGTGCCACCAGAGGCGCGGGCAACTATGGCTACACCTTC. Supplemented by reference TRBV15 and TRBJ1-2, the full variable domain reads DAMVIQNPRYQVTQFGKPVTLSCSQTLNHNVMYWYQQKSSQAPKLLFHYYDKDFNNEADTPDNFQSRRPNTSFCFLDIRSPGLGDTAMYLCATRGAGNYGYTFGSGTRLTVV.

The CDR3 region is CASSARTNQETQYF. The CDR3 nucleotides are TGTGCCAGCAGTGCTAGGACTAACCAAGAGACCCAGTACTTC. The chain links TRBV2 to TRBJ2-5; D might be TRBD2 (6 bases). V shed 4 bases and J shed 0 bases, with 9 bases lying between them. Germline CDR1 reads SNHLY; CDR2 reads FYNNEI. The CDR3 runs to 14 residues.

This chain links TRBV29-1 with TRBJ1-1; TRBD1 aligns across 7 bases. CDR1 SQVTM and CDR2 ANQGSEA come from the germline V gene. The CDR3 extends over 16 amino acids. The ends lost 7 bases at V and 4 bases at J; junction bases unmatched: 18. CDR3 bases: TGCAGCGCCCGAATAACGACAGGGACGGCGGGCACTGAAGCTTTCTTT. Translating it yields CSARITTGTAGTEAFF.

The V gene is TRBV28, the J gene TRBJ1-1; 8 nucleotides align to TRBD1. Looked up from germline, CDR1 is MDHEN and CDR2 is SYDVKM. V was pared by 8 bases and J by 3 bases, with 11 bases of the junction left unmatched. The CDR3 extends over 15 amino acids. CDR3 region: CASRGQGRHDTEAFF. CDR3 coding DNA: TGTGCCAGCCGAGGACAGGGCCGGCACGACACTGAAGCTTTCTTT.

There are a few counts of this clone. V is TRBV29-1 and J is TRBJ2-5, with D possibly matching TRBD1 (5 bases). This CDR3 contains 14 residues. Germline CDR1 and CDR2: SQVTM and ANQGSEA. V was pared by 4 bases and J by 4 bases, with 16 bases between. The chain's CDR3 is CSVAGTGLVETQYF. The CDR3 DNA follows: TGCAGCGTTGCAGGAACAGGCTTGGTAGAGACCCAGTACTTC.

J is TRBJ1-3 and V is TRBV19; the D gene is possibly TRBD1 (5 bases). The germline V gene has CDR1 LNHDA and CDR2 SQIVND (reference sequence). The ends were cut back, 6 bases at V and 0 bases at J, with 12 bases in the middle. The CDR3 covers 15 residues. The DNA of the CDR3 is TGTGCCAGTAGGCGACAGCCTTCCTCTGGAAACACCATATATTTT. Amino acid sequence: CASRRQPSSGNTIYF.

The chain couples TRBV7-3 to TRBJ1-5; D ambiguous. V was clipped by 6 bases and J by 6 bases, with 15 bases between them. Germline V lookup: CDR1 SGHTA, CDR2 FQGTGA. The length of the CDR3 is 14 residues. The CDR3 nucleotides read TGTGCCAGCAGGTCGAGAGGGCATGGTCAGCCCCAGCATTTT. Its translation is CASRSRGHGQPQHF.

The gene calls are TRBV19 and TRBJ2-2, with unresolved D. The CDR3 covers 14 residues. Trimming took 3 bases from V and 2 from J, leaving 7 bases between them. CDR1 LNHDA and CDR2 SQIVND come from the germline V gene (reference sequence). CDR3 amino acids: CASSMSTNTGELFF. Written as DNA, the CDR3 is TGTGCCAGTAGTATGTCGACTAACACCGGGGAGCTGTTTTTT.

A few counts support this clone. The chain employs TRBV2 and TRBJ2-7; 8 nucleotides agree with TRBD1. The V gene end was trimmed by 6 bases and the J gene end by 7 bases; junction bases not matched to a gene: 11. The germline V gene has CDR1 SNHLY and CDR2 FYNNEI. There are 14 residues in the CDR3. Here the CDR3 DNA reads TGTGCCAGCAGAGCGACAGGGGCAGAGGGGGAGCAGTACTTC. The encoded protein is CASRATGAEGEQYF.

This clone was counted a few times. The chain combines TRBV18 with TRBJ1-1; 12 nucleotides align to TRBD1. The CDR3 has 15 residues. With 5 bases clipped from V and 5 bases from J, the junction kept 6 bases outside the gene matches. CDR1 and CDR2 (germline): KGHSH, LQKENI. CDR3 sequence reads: CASSAGQGARTEAFF. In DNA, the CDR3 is TGTGCCAGCTCAGCGGGACAGGGGGCTCGAACTGAAGCTTTCTTT.

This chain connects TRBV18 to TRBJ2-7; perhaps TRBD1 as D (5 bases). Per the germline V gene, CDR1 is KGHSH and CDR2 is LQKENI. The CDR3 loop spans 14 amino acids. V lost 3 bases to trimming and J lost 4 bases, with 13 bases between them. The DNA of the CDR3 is TGTGCCAGCTCACCCTCGCAGGGTTCGTACGAGCAGTACTTC. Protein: CASSPSQGSYEQYF.

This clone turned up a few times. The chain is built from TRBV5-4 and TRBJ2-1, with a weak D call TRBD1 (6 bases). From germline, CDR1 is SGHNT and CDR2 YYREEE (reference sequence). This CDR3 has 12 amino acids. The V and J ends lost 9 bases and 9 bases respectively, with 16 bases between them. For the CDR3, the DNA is TGTGCCACTCAAGCACAAGGGGGTGAGCAGTTCTTC. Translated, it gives CATQAQGGEQFF. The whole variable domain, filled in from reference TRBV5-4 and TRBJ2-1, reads ETGVTQSPTHLIKTRGQQVTLRCSSQSGHNTVSWYQQALGQGPQFIFQYYREEENGRGNFPPRFSGLQFPNYSSELNVNALELDDSALYLCATQAQGGEQFFGPGTRLTVL.

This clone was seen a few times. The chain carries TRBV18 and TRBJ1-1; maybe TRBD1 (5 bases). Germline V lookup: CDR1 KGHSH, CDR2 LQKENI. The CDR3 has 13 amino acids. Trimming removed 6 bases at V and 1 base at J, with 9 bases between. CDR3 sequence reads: CASSTGGNTEAFF. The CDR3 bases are TGTGCCAGCTCGACCGGGGGGAACACTGAAGCTTTCTTT.

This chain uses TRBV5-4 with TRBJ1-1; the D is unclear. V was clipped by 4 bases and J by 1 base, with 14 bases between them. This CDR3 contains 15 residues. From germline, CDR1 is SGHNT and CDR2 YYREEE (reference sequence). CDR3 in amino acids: CASSQPWTENTEAFF. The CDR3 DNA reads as TGTGCCAGCAGCCAGCCTTGGACTGAGAACACTGAAGCTTTCTTT. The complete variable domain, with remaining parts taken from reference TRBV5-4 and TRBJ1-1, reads ETGVTQSPTHLIKTRGQQVTLRCSSQSGHNTVSWYQQALGQGPQFIFQYYREEENGRGNFPPRFSGLQFPNYSSELNVNALELDDSALYLCASSQPWTENTEAFFGQGTRLTVV.

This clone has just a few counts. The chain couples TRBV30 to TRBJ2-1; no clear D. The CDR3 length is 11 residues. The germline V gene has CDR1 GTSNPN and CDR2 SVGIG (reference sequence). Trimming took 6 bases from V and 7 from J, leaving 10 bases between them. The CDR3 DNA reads TGTGCCTGTGTTACCCGGAATGAGCAGTTCTTC. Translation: CACVTRNEQFF.

The CDR3 DNA follows: TGTGCCAGTAGTTTCAACGCTCCCGGGACTAGCGGGGGGCCGGGAGAGACCCAGTACTTC. This encodes CASSFNAPGTSGGPGETQYF. The chain links TRBV19 to TRBJ2-5, with 15 bases fitting TRBD2. After removal of 5 bases from V and 4 bases from J, the junction contained 17 bases not matched to a gene. Germline CDR1 LNHDA, CDR2 SQIVND (reference sequence). There are 20 residues in the CDR3.